The source of this TCR beta chain is a study of neurological immune-mediated disorders. Whole-study findings and limits: No CDR3 amino acid sequences recurred among expanded clones across subjects, suggesting private repertoires in all groups. There was no association between the multiple sclerosis repertoire cluster and any clinical or MRI feature. The highest TCR clonal expansion occurred in HTLV-1-associated myelopathy; multiple sclerosis fell below healthy controls.

Germline lookup yields CDR1 ENHRY and CDR2 SYGVKD. The CDR3 covers 15 residues. V gave up 6 bases and J gave up 4 bases, with 18 bases separating them. TCRdb re-called the 5' RACE reads through MiXCR, storing one row per CDR3 protein. The sample has about 70,000 distinct CDR3 sequences, 3.2% seen once; the top ten hold less than 5.5%. Concerning this clonotype itself: The target antigen is unknown. The CDR3 does not close with the conserved phenylalanine or tryptophan, likely indicating a read error.

The sequenced material came from PBMCs. The chain couples TRBV10-3 to TRBJ1-2; possibly TRBD1 for D (6 bases). This receptor was taken from a woman between 45 and 60 years old with multiple sclerosis. DNA for the CDR3: TGTGCCATCAGCCATTCAGGGGAAGCAAGCTATGGCTACACCAAC. Translated, it gives CAISHSGEASYGYTN.